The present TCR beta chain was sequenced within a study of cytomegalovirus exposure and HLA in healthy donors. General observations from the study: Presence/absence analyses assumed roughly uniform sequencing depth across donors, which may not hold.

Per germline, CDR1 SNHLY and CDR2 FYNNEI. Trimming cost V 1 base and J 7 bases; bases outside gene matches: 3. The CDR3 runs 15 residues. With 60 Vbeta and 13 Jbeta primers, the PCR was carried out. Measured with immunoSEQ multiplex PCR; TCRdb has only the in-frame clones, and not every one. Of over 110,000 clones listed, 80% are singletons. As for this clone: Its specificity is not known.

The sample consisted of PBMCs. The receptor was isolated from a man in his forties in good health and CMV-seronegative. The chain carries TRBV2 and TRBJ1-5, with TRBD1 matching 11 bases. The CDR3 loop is CASSEGTGGRQPQHF. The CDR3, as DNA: TGTGCCAGCAGTGAAGGGACAGGGGGCAGGCAGCCCCAGCATTTT. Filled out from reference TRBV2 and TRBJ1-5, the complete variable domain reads EPEVTQTPSHQVTQMGQEVILRCVPISNHLYFYWYRQILGQKVEFLVSFYNNEISEKSEIFDDQFSVERPDGSNFTLKIRSTKLEDSAMYFCASSEGTGGRQPQHFGDGTRLSIL.